This T cell receptor (beta chain) is from a study of blood T cell repertoires in COVID-19. Measured with immunoSEQ multiplex PCR; TCRdb has only the in-frame clones, and not every one. This repertoire shows under 300,000 clones, approximately 80% found once; its top ten account for 4.5% to 6%. Trimming shortened V by 6 bases and J by 4 bases, and 12 bases separated the two germline ends. The CDR3 loop spans 13 amino acids. CDR1 is SNHLY, CDR2 FYNNEI, per germline. The receptor comes from a woman older than 75 with active or convalescent COVID-19. The V gene is TRBV2, the J gene TRBJ1-1; tentative D call: TRBD1 (5 bases). Sequencing was performed on peripheral blood. CDR3 amino acids: CASRREGRTEAFF. The DNA for the CDR3 is TGTGCCAGCAGGCGGGAGGGGCGCACTGAAGCTTTCTTT.